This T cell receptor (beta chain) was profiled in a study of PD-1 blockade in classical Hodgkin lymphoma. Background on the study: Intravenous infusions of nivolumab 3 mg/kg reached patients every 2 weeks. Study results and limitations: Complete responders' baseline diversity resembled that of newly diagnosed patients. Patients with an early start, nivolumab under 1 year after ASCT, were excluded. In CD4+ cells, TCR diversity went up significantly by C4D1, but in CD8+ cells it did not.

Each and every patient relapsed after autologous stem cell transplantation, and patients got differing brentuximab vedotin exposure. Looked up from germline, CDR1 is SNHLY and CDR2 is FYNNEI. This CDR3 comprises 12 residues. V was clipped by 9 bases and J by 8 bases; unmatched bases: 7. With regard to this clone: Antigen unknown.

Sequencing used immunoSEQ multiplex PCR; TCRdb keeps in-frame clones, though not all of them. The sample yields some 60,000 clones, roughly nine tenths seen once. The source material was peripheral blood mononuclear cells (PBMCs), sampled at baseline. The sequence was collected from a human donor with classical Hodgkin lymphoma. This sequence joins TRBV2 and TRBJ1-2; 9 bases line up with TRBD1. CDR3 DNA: TGTGCCAGTGACAGGGGGTTTGGGGGCTACACCTTC. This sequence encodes CASDRGFGGYTF. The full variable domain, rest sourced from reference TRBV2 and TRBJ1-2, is EPEVTQTPSHQVTQMGQEVILRCVPISNHLYFYWYRQILGQKVEFLVSFYNNEISEKSEIFDDQFSVERPDGSNFTLKIRSTKLEDSAMYFCASDRGFGGYTFGSGTRLTVV.